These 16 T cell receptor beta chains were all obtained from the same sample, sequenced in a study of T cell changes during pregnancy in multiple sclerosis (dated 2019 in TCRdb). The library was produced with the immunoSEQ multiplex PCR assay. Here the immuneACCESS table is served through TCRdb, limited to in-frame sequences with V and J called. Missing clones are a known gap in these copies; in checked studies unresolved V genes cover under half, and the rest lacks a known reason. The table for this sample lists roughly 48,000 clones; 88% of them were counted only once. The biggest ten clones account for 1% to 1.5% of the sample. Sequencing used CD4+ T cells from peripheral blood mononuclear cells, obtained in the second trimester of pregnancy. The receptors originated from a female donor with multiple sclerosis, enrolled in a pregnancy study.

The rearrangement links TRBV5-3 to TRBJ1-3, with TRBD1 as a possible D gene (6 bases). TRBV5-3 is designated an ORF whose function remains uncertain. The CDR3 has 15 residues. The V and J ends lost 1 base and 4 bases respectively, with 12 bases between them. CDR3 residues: CARSLRSGVGNTIYF. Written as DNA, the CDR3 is TGTGCCAGAAGCTTGCGCTCAGGGGTCGGAAACACCATATATTTT.

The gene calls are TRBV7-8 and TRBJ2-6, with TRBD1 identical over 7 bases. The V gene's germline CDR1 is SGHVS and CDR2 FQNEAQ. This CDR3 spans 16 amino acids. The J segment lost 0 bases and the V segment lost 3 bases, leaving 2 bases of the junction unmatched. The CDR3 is CASSFDRDSGANVLTF. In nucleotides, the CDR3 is TGTGCCAGCAGCTTCGACAGGGACTCTGGGGCCAACGTCCTGACTTTC.

This CDR3 reads CASSGTGGKLFF. Written as DNA, the CDR3 is TGTGCCAGCAGTGGAACAGGGGGAAAACTGTTTTTT. This chain links TRBV14 with TRBJ1-4, with TRBD1 matching 8 bases. Germline assignment: CDR1 SGHDN and CDR2 FVKESK. The CDR3 contains 12 residues. The junction had 4 bases not matched to a gene; V was cut back by 6 bases and J by 10 bases.

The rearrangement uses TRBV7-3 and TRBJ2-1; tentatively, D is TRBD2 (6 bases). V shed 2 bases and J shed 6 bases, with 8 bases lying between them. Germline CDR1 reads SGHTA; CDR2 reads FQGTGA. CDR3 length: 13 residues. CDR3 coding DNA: TGTGCCAGCAGCTTAGGAGGGCCCAATGAGCAGTTCTTC. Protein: CASSLGGPNEQFF.

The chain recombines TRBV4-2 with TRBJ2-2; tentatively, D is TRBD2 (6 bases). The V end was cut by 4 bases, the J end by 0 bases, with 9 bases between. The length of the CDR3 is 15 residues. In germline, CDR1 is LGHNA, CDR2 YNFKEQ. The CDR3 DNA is TGTGCCAGCAGCCGGCTAGCGTCGAACACCGGGGAGCTGTTTTTT. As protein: CASSRLASNTGELFF.

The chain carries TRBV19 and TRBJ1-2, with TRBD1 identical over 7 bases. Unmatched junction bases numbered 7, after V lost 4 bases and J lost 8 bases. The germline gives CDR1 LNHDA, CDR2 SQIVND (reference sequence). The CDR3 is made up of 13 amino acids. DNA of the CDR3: TGTGCCAGTAGTACAGACAGGACAGGAGGCTACACCTTC. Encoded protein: CASSTDRTGGYTF. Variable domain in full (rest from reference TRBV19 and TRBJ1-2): DGGITQSPKYLFRKEGQNVTLSCEQNLNHDAMYWYRQDPGQGLRLIYYSQIVNDFQKGDIAEGYSVSREKKESFPLTVTSAQKNPTAFYLCASSTDRTGGYTFGSGTRLTVV.

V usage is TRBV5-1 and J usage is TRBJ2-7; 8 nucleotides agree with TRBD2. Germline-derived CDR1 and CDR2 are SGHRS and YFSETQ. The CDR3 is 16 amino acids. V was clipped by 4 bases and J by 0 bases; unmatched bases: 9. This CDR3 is CASSPTSGHLSYEQYF. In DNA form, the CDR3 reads TGCGCCAGCAGCCCAACTAGCGGCCACCTCTCCTACGAGCAGTACTTC.

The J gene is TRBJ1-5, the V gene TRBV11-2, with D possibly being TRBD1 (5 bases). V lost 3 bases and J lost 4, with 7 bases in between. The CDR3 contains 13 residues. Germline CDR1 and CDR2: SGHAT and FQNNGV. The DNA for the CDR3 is TGTGCCAGCAGCTTTGGGGGGAATCAGCCCCAGCATTTT. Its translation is CASSFGGNQPQHF.

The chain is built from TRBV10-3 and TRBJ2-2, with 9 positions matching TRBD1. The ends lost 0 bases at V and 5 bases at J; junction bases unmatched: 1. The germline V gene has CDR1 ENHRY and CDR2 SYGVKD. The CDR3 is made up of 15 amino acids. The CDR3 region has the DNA TGTGCCATCAGTGAGTCGACAGGGGGAACCGGGGAGCTGTTTTTT. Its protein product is CAISESTGGTGELFF.

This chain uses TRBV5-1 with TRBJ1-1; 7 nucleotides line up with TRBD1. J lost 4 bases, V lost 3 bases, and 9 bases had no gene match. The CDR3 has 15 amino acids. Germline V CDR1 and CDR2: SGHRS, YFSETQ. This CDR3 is CASSWGYRGGTEAFF. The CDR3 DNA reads TGCGCCAGCAGCTGGGGATACAGGGGAGGCACTGAAGCTTTCTTT.

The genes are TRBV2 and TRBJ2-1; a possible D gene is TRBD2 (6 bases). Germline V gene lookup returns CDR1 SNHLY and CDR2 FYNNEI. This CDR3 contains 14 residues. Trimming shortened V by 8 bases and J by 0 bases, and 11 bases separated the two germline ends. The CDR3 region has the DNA TGTGCCAGCGTAGCGGAAAACTCCTACAATGAGCAGTTCTTC. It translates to CASVAENSYNEQFF. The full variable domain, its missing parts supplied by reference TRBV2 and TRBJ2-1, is EPEVTQTPSHQVTQMGQEVILRCVPISNHLYFYWYRQILGQKVEFLVSFYNNEISEKSEIFDDQFSVERPDGSNFTLKIRSTKLEDSAMYFCASVAENSYNEQFFGPGTRLTVL.

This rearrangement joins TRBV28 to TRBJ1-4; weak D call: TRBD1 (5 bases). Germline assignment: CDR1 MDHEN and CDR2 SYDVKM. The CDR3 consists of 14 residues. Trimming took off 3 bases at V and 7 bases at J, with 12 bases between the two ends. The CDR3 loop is CASSLRGMGEKLFF. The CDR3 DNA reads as TGTGCCAGCAGTTTGCGGGGGATGGGTGAAAAACTGTTTTTT.

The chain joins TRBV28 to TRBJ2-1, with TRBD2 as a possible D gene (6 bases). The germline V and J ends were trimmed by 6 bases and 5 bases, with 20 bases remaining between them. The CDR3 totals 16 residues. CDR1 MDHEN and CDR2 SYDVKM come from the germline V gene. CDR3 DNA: TGTGCCAGCAGCCCCGAGGGAGCGGGTGTTAACAATGAGCAGTTCTTC. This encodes CASSPEGAGVNNEQFF.

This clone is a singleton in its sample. In DNA form, the CDR3 reads TGTGCCAGCAGCTGGCCCGGACTGATCCCCGGGGAGCTGTTTTTT. Protein product: CASSWPGLIPGELFF. This chain connects TRBV7-2 to TRBJ2-2, with TRBD2 as a possible D gene (5 bases). V lost 4 bases and J 6 bases, leaving 15 bases between the germline ends. The CDR3 consists of 15 residues. Germline V CDR1 and CDR2: SGHTA, FQGNSA.

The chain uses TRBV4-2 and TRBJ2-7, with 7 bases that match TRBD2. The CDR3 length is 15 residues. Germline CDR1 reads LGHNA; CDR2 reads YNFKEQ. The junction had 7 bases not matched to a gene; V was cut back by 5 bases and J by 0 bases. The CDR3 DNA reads TGTGCCAGCAGCACCACCCGGACTAGCTCCTACGAGCAGTACTTC. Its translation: CASSTTRTSSYEQYF.

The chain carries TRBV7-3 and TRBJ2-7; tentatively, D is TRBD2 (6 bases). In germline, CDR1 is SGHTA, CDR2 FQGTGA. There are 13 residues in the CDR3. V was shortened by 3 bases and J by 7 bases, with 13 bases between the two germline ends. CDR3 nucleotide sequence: TGTGCCAGCAGCTTGACGGGAGCCCGGGAGCAGTACTTC. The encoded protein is CASSLTGAREQYF.